Listed here are 28 T cell receptor beta chains from one sample, sequenced in a study of shared clonotypes between healthy human individuals. Data came from immunoSEQ multiplex PCR; TCRdb stores just in-frame clones and leaves some out. The data show around 1 million clones, around three quarters seen once. Material: memory CD4+ T cells sorted from blood. Subset of the sample: CD45RA-negative fraction. All receptors come from a man between 18 and 29 years old in good health.

The rearrangement links TRBV5-4 to TRBJ2-1; D call uncertain. V dropped 5 bases and J dropped 5 bases, with 8 bases sitting between them. The CDR3 has 12 residues. The germline V gene encodes CDR1 SGHNT and CDR2 YYREEE (reference sequence). In nucleotides, the CDR3 is TGTGCCAGCAGAAGGAGAAACAATGAGCAGTTCTTC. Translated: CASRRRNNEQFF.

Concerning this clone itself: Other nucleotide sequences from this sample produce the same CDR3. The V gene is TRBV19, the J gene TRBJ2-5; D unresolved. The CDR3 contains 12 residues. From germline, CDR1 is LNHDA and CDR2 SQIVND (reference sequence). The germline V and J ends were trimmed by 1 base and 4 bases, with 4 bases remaining between them. The CDR3 spells CASSIGGETQYF. Here the CDR3 DNA reads TGTGCCAGTAGTATAGGGGGAGAGACCCAGTACTTC.

The CDR3 sequence is CASSALAGRVNEQFF. CDR3 nucleotide sequence: TGTGCCAGCAGCGCCTTAGCGGGGCGCGTCAATGAGCAGTTCTTC. The chain uses TRBV11-2 and TRBJ2-1, with 8 bases that match TRBD2. This CDR3 is 15 amino acids long. The junction had 9 bases not matched to a gene; V was cut back by 5 bases and J by 6 bases. Per germline, CDR1 SGHAT and CDR2 FQNNGV.

The genes are TRBV7-9 and TRBJ1-1; a weak D match, TRBD1 (5 bases). CDR1 and CDR2 (germline): SEHNR, FQNEAQ (reference sequence). The ends were cut back, 4 bases at V and 1 base at J, with 13 bases in the middle. This CDR3 comprises 15 residues. The CDR3 DNA sequence: TGTGCCAGCAGCTACCTAGGGGCTAGGAACACTGAAGCTTTCTTT. It yields the protein CASSYLGARNTEAFF.

The rearrangement joins TRBV6-5 to TRBJ2-1, with 7 bases aligning to TRBD1. The CDR3 has 12 residues. The junction had 5 bases not matched to a gene; V was cut back by 7 bases and J by 8 bases. From germline, CDR1 is MNHEY and CDR2 SVGAGI. For the CDR3, the DNA is TGTGCCAGCAAAGACAGGGTGGATGAGCAGTTCTTC. Its translation is CASKDRVDEQFF.

The chain joins TRBV5-8 to TRBJ1-4, with D perhaps matching TRBD1 (5 bases). Germline CDR1 and CDR2: SGHTS and YDEGEE. This CDR3 region has 14 residues. Trimming removed 0 bases from V and 4 bases from J, with 7 bases in between. CDR3 in amino acids: CASSLGQINEKLFF. The CDR3 nucleotides are TGTGCCAGCAGCTTGGGACAGATTAATGAAAAACTGTTTTTT.

The chain carries TRBV20-1 and TRBJ2-7; D gene ambiguous. Germline loops: CDR1 DFQATT, CDR2 SNEGSKA (reference sequence). Trimming stripped 3 bases from V and 4 bases from J, with 7 bases between. The CDR3 covers 11 residues. CDR3 DNA: TGCAGTGCTAGTTTAATTTACGAGCAGTACTTC. Its protein is CSASLIYEQYF.

The chain joins TRBV10-2 to TRBJ2-7; no clear D. The CDR3 covers 12 residues. CDR1 and CDR2 from the germline V gene are WSHSY and SAAADI. V lost 4 bases and J 4 bases, leaving 8 bases between the germline ends. CDR3 protein: CASSATAYEQYF. The CDR3 DNA follows: TGCGCCAGCAGTGCTACAGCGTACGAGCAGTACTTC.

The chain employs TRBV5-4 and TRBJ1-3; unclear D gene. CDR3 size: 13 residues. The V gene's germline CDR1 is SGHNT and CDR2 YYREEE (reference sequence). Trimming removed 1 base at V and 8 bases at J, with 10 bases between. Here the CDR3 reads CASSLIGSDTIYF. CDR3 DNA: TGTGCCAGCAGCTTGATTGGGAGCGACACCATATATTTT.

This sequence joins TRBV18 and TRBJ1-2; D call uncertain. CDR1 KGHSH and CDR2 LQKENI come from the germline V gene. CDR3 length: 15 amino acids. Trimming stripped 2 bases from V and 0 bases from J, with 10 bases between. As DNA, the CDR3 is TGTGCCAGCTCACCAGACCTAAAAGCTAACTATGGCTACACCTTC. Translation: CASSPDLKANYGYTF.

The rearrangement uses TRBV5-4 and TRBJ1-2; D is undetermined. Trimming stripped 2 bases from V and 7 bases from J, with 12 bases between. Germline loops: CDR1 SGHNT, CDR2 YYREEE (reference sequence). The CDR3 has 13 residues. The CDR3 DNA follows: TGTGCCAGCAGCTTTGGGATGGAGCGTGGCTACACCTTC. Encoded protein: CASSFGMERGYTF.

This rearrangement joins TRBV7-2 to TRBJ2-5, with D hard to call. The CDR3 covers 12 residues. CDR1 and CDR2 from the germline V gene are SGHTA and FQGNSA. The germline V and J ends were trimmed by 6 bases and 3 bases, with 8 bases remaining between them. The CDR3 nucleotides read TGTGCCAGCAGTCTAAATGAAGAGACCCAGTACTTC. It translates to CASSLNEETQYF.

The chain's CDR3 is CASSISVQNLYNEQFF. The CDR3 DNA follows: TGTGCCAGTAGTATATCGGTCCAGAACCTATACAATGAGCAGTTCTTC. The chain combines TRBV19 with TRBJ2-1; D is uncertain. The CDR3 is 16 amino acids. Trimming stripped 2 bases from V and 4 bases from J, with 15 bases between. Per the germline V gene, CDR1 is LNHDA and CDR2 is SQIVND (reference sequence).

The chain couples TRBV6-1 to TRBJ1-1, with D maybe TRBD1 (6 bases). The CDR3 has 15 amino acids. V was cut by 3 bases and J by 2 bases, with 13 bases left in between. Looked up from germline, CDR1 is MNHNS and CDR2 is SASEGT. The CDR3 loop reads CASSDPGAINTEAFF. CDR3 DNA: TGTGCCAGCAGTGATCCAGGGGCGATTAACACTGAAGCTTTCTTT.

The chain has TRBV5-1 and TRBJ1-1; D gene unclear. The germline gives CDR1 SGHRS, CDR2 YFSETQ. Trimming cost V 0 bases and J 0 bases, with 9 bases left between them. This CDR3 is 15 amino acids long. The CDR3 region is CASSLVAGVNTEAFF. The CDR3 nucleotides read TGCGCCAGCAGCTTGGTCGCCGGGGTGAACACTGAAGCTTTCTTT.

The V and J genes are TRBV7-8 and TRBJ2-2; 8 bases match TRBD1. CDR1 and CDR2 (germline): SGHVS, FQNEAQ. This CDR3 is built from 16 residues. V lost 4 bases and J lost 6; bases outside the gene matches: 10. This CDR3 reads CASSSRTGIEPGELFF. The CDR3, as DNA: TGTGCCAGCAGCTCTAGGACAGGGATAGAACCCGGGGAGCTGTTTTTT.

This rearrangement joins TRBV18 to TRBJ2-3; 8 bases map to TRBD2. V lost 6 bases to trimming and J lost 0 bases; unmatched junction nucleotides: 5. The CDR3 spans 15 residues. Germline CDR1 reads KGHSH; CDR2 reads LQKENI. The CDR3 DNA reads TGTGCCAGCTCTCGACTAGCGCTTAGCACAGATACGCAGTATTTT. This gives the protein CASSRLALSTDTQYF.

The gene calls are TRBV15 and TRBJ1-2; D is uncertain. The CDR3 loop spans 12 amino acids. Per the germline V gene, CDR1 is LNHNV and CDR2 is YYDKDF (reference sequence). Trimming cost V 0 bases and J 10 bases, with 9 bases left between them. CDR3 DNA: TGTGCCACCAGCAGAGATCAGGCGGTCTACACCTTC. It codes for CATSRDQAVYTF.

The rearrangement uses TRBV5-6 and TRBJ2-3; D gene ambiguous. There are 14 residues in the CDR3. Germline V CDR1 and CDR2: SGHDT, YYEEEE. The V end was cut by 2 bases, the J end by 3 bases, with 10 bases between. In nucleotides, the CDR3 is TGTGCCAGCAGCTTTGGGAAGGGAACAGATACGCAGTATTTT. This gives the protein CASSFGKGTDTQYF.

The chain employs TRBV4-3 and TRBJ1-2; D ambiguous. The ends were cut back, 0 bases at V and 4 bases at J, with 6 bases in the middle. The CDR3 sequence is 13 residues long. From germline, CDR1 is LGHNA and CDR2 YSLEER. This chain's CDR3 is CASSQEKSYGYTF. The CDR3 DNA reads as TGCGCCAGCAGCCAAGAGAAGTCCTATGGCTACACCTTC.

The chain recombines TRBV5-6 with TRBJ2-5, with D unresolved. The CDR3 runs to 16 residues. Trimming took 1 base from V and 0 from J, leaving 13 bases between them. From germline, CDR1 is SGHDT and CDR2 YYEEEE. Here the CDR3 reads CASSLQQTQYQETQYF. The CDR3 region has the DNA TGTGCCAGCAGCTTGCAACAGACCCAGTACCAAGAGACCCAGTACTTC.

The V and J genes are TRBV28 and TRBJ1-1; D perhaps matches TRBD1 (5 bases). CDR3 length equals 11 residues. Trimming removed 6 bases at V and 9 bases at J, with 11 bases between. Germline CDR1 reads MDHEN; CDR2 reads SYDVKM. DNA of the CDR3: TGTGCCAGCAGAAGAGACAGTCAAGCTTTCTTT. Protein: CASRRDSQAFF.

The V call is TRBV6-4, the J call TRBJ2-1, with D possibly called TRBD1 or TRBD2 (6 bases each). The germline gives CDR1 MRHNA, CDR2 SNTAGT. V was clipped by 4 bases and J by 5 bases, with 18 bases between them. This CDR3 comprises 16 residues. The CDR3 here is CASSAQGRGVNNEQFF. The CDR3 DNA reads as TGTGCCAGCAGTGCCCAGGGGCGGGGAGTGAACAATGAGCAGTTCTTC.

The rearrangement joins TRBV7-2 to TRBJ2-1; possibly TRBD1 or TRBD2 for D (6 bases each). V lost 2 bases, J lost 4 bases, and 24 bases lay in between. Germline V lookup: CDR1 SGHTA, CDR2 FQGNSA. The CDR3 is 19 residues long. The CDR3: CASSLIPRSGTGAYNEQFF. CDR3 DNA: TGTGCCAGCAGCTTAATACCGCGGAGCGGTACGGGGGCGTACAATGAGCAGTTCTTC.

Concerning this clone itself: The germline gene is not matched at one end of the junction; a read error may be the cause. The chain is built from TRBV30 and TRBJ2-1; 11 positions match TRBD1. In germline, CDR1 is GTSNPN, CDR2 SVGIG (reference sequence). The CDR3 sequence is 14 residues long. The DNA of the CDR3 is TGCGCCTGGAGTGCGGACAGGGGGCAAGGTGGGCAGTTCTTC. Residues: CAWSADRGQGGQFF.

The chain recombines TRBV5-6 with TRBJ2-7; tentative D call: TRBD2 (5 bases). The CDR3 consists of 14 residues. Trimming removed 7 bases from V and 3 bases from J, with 17 bases in between. Germline CDR1 and CDR2: SGHDT and YYEEEE. In DNA, the CDR3 is TGTGCCAGCTGGTCGGGAAGTGGCGTCTACGAGCAGTACTTC. It translates to CASWSGSGVYEQYF.

The V call is TRBV18, the J call TRBJ1-4; D unresolved. Germline values: CDR1 KGHSH, CDR2 LQKENI. V lost 0 bases, J lost 10 bases, and 9 bases lay in between. This CDR3 has 13 residues. The CDR3 DNA sequence: TGTGCCAGCTCACCACCAGGTGGCGGAAAACTGTTTTTT. Translated, it gives CASSPPGGGKLFF.

This clone was recorded a few times. At the DNA level, this CDR3 is encoded by other sequences in the same sample as well. The gene calls are TRBV20-1 and TRBJ2-7; the match to TRBD1 covers 8 bases. This CDR3 region has 11 residues. With 6 bases clipped from V and 6 bases from J, the junction kept 4 bases outside the gene matches. Germline CDR1 and CDR2: DFQATT and SNEGSKA (reference sequence). The CDR3 loop reads CSARTGSEQYF. The DNA of the CDR3 is TGCAGTGCCAGGACAGGGTCCGAGCAGTACTTC.